This T cell receptor (beta chain) was captured in a study of CD8 T cells in Susac syndrome (dated by TCRdb to the late 2010s). Concerning the study at large: Whether CD8+ T cell activation and differentiation in Susac syndrome was antigen driven was tested using repertoire sequencing.

A note on this clonotype: What this receptor recognizes is not known. No base-level quality is on record; no much larger clone is a single base apart.

Overall study outcomes, separate from this receptor: The number of individuals in the TCR sequencing and HLA analysis was acknowledged as relatively small.

RNA was extracted with the RNeasy kit and roughly 0.5 to 1 ug was reverse transcribed using random hexamers. The immunoSEQ multiplex PCR assay, covering 54 Vbeta and 13 Jbeta segments, was used to amplify TCR beta CDR3 regions. PCR amplification bias was corrected using a synthetic template baseline for primer optimization and computational correction. In the paper's pipeline: Only productive sequences were kept, with reads annotated to V, D and J genes according to IMGT and analyzed in immunoSEQ Analyzer. Clonality was calculated as one minus the Shannon entropy normalized by log2 of the number of productive unique sequences. For each patient and control, public and private clones were evaluated among the 100 most prevalent clones. A clone was defined as Susac-specific if it was absent from the healthy and MS cohorts, from over 1,000 published viral clones and from other ImmuneACCESS disease sequences. Using fastp at Q25 and MiXCR, TCRdb reprocessed the public reads and kept productive beta chains. Identical CDR3 protein sequences are pooled into one entry, listed with their most common genes and DNA. The V and J calls here are based on TCRdb, not the publication. A total of 150,000 to 200,000 distinct CDR3 sequences appear in this sample, approximately 93% of them only once. The biggest ten clones account for roughly 0.099% of the sample.

Peripheral blood CD8+ and CD4+ T cells from healthy donors, Susac syndrome patients and multiple sclerosis patients were profiled by high-throughput TCR beta sequencing. Treatment-naive patients with stable or active relapsing-remitting disease fulfilling revised McDonald criteria were used as multiple sclerosis controls. CD8+ TEMRA cells were enriched by FACS, while bulk CD8+ and CD4+ T cells were purified by magnetic negative isolation. Blood was drawn into EDTA tubes, processed within 24 hours, and PBMCs were isolated by density gradient centrifugation. PBMCs intended for TCR sequencing were cryopreserved in liquid nitrogen and thawed later in a water bath at 37 degrees C. The sorted or isolated CD4+, CD8+ and CD8+ TEMRA cells had a purity of 90% or higher. The TCR originated in a human donor with multiple sclerosis. Material: CD4+ T cells from PBMCs.

The nucleotide sequence is TGTGCCAGCAGTCCCAAGATTGGGACGGGGAACTATGGCTACACCTTC. It specifies CASSPKIGTGNYGYTF. Recombination joined TRBV7-9 with TRBJ1-2; 5 matching bases give a weak D call of TRBD1. From the germline V gene (reference sequence), CDR1 is SEHNR and CDR2 is FQNEAQ. Deletion took 6 bases off V and 2 bases off J, with a span of 19 bases between the germline ends. Including cysteine and phenylalanine, the CDR3 has 16 amino acids. Of all the DNA, just the CDR3 is kept, 48 bases in frame from base 1. The variable domain in full, with residues beyond the CDR3 obtained from the reference TRBV7-9 and TRBJ1-2 genes, is DTGVSQNPRHKITKRGQNVTFRCDPISEHNRLYWYRQTLGQGPEFLTYFQNEAQLEKSRLLSDRFSAERPKGSFSTLEIQRTEQGDSAMYLCASSPKIGTGNYGYTFGSGTRLTVV.